The 30 T cell receptor beta chains given below trace back to one sample, sequenced in a study of cytomegalovirus exposure and HLA in healthy donors. 13 Jbeta primers and 60 Vbeta primers were used for the PCR. The protocol was immunoSEQ multiplex PCR, while the TCRdb copy is restricted to in-frame clones and leaves out a portion. The sample yields 150,000 to 200,000 clones, about four fifths seen once. Sequencing was performed on PBMCs. The receptor source for this set is a man in his forties or fifties in good health and CMV-seropositive.

CDR3 residues: CASSLGSGQETQYF. In DNA form, the CDR3 reads TGCGCCAGCAGCTTGGGGTCAGGGCAAGAGACCCAGTACTTC. The chain combines TRBV5-1 with TRBJ2-5; weak D call: TRBD1 (5 bases). V gave up 0 bases and J gave up 2 bases, with 8 bases separating them. The CDR3 contains 14 residues. The germline gives CDR1 SGHRS, CDR2 YFSETQ.

The chain recombines TRBV7-7 with TRBJ2-1, with 10 bases matching TRBD2. In germline, CDR1 is SSHAT, CDR2 FNYEAQ (reference sequence). The CDR3 runs 13 residues. The CDR3 region is CASSFIAGGEQFF. In DNA, the CDR3 is TGTGCTAGCTCGTTCATAGCGGGAGGAGAGCAGTTCTTC. The whole variable domain, remainder taken from reference TRBV7-7 and TRBJ2-1, is GAGVSQSPRYKVTKRGQDVTLRCDPISSHATLYWYQQALGQGPEFLTYFNYEAQPDKSGLPSDRFSAERPEGSISTLTIQRTEQRDSAMYRCASSFIAGGEQFFGPGTRLTVL.

J is TRBJ1-3 and V is TRBV5-1, with 7 nucleotides matching TRBD1. Germline V gene lookup returns CDR1 SGHRS and CDR2 YFSETQ. The CDR3 consists of 15 residues. V dropped 5 bases and J dropped 2; count of bases not matched to a gene: 7. The CDR3: CASRSDRDAGNTIYF. The CDR3 DNA sequence: TGCGCCAGCAGGTCCGACAGGGACGCTGGAAACACCATATATTTT.

The chain is built from TRBV4-1 and TRBJ2-7; D unclear. The CDR3 has 15 amino acids. V lost 1 base and J lost 2, with 12 bases in between. Germline V gene data show CDR1 as MGHRA and CDR2 as YSYEKL. The CDR3 bases are TGCGCCAGCAGCCAAGCCTCGCGGATTCCCTACGAGCAGTACTTC. Translation: CASSQASRIPYEQYF.

The sample holds one count of this clone. The chain links TRBV5-3 to TRBJ2-1; 8 nucleotides line up with TRBD2. TRBV5-3 is placed among ORFs of uncertain function. J gave up 0 bases and V 2 bases, and 22 bases lay outside the gene matches. There are 22 residues in the CDR3. The CDR3 DNA follows: TGTGCCAGAAGCTTAACAAGCGGGAGCTCCTCCCTTGGTTACAGCTCCTACAATGAGCAGTTCTTC. Its translation: CARSLTSGSSSLGYSSYNEQFF.

The J gene is TRBJ2-7, the V gene TRBV19; TRBD1 agrees at 7 bases. Germline CDR1 is LNHDA and CDR2 is SQIVND (reference sequence). CDR3 length: 14 amino acids. The junction had 3 bases not matched to a gene; V was cut back by 1 base and J by 3 bases. The CDR3 reads CASSIGRGSYEQYF. Written as DNA, the CDR3 is TGTGCCAGTAGTATAGGCAGGGGGAGCTACGAGCAGTACTTC.

The chain has TRBV9 and TRBJ2-5; D call uncertain. The V gene lost 3 bases and the J gene lost 3 bases, with 3 bases spanning the gap. Germline CDR1 and CDR2: SGDLS and YYNGEE. This CDR3 is built from 11 residues. The CDR3 here is CASSAEETQYF. The DNA of the CDR3 is TGTGCCAGCAGCGCAGAAGAGACCCAGTACTTC.

V is TRBV7-3 and J is TRBJ2-5; D possibly corresponds to TRBD2 (5 bases). Germline lookup yields CDR1 SGHTA and CDR2 FQGTGA. Trimming left V 4 bases short and J 5 bases short, with 14 bases between. The CDR3 is 14 residues long. The CDR3 region is CASSSSPGVETQYF. In nucleotides, the CDR3 is TGTGCCAGCAGCTCCTCCCCCGGGGTGGAGACCCAGTACTTC.

The V gene is TRBV28, the J gene TRBJ2-7, with 8 bases aligning to TRBD1. CDR1 is MDHEN and CDR2 is SYDVKM in the germline V gene. CDR3 length: 14 residues. Unmatched junction bases numbered 9, after V lost 2 bases and J lost 9 bases. The CDR3 region is CASSLGQGVLGQYF. The DNA for the CDR3 is TGTGCCAGCAGTTTAGGACAGGGTGTACTTGGGCAGTACTTC.

V and J are TRBV30 and TRBJ1-2; the match to TRBD1 covers 8 bases. The V gene's germline CDR1 is GTSNPN and CDR2 SVGIG (reference sequence). The CDR3 runs to 15 residues. The ends lost 2 bases at V and 5 bases at J; junction bases unmatched: 10. This chain's CDR3 is CAWSPRTGNSYGYTF. The CDR3 DNA reads as TGTGCCTGGAGTCCGCGGACAGGGAATTCATATGGCTACACCTTC.

As to this clone: At one of its ends the junction is not consistent with the germline gene, which may arise from a read error. This rearrangement joins TRBV6-5 to TRBJ2-7; D perhaps matches TRBD2 (6 bases). This CDR3 has 12 amino acids. Germline assignment: CDR1 MNHEY and CDR2 SVGAGI. This CDR3 reads CASSYPSRDSGF. In nucleotides, the CDR3 is TGTGCCAGCAGTTATCCGTCTCGGGACTCCGGCTTC.

This clone was seen just once. The V call is TRBV2, the J call TRBJ2-7; 8 bases align to TRBD1. This CDR3 has 15 amino acids. Germline-derived CDR1 and CDR2 are SNHLY and FYNNEI. Losses at the gene ends were 6 bases for V and 3 bases for J; bases not matched to a gene: 10. Here the CDR3 DNA reads TGTGCCAGCAGCAAAGAAGGGACAGGCGACTACGAGCAGTACTTC. Its translation is CASSKEGTGDYEQYF.

The J gene is TRBJ1-4, the V gene TRBV9, with a tentative D call TRBD1 (5 bases). This CDR3 contains 15 residues. With 0 bases removed from V and 4 bases from J, the gap between germline ends came to 10 bases. The germline V gene has CDR1 SGDLS and CDR2 YYNGEE. For the CDR3, the DNA is TGTGCCAGCAGCGTAGAGACAGAATTTAATGAAAAACTGTTTTTT. Amino acids: CASSVETEFNEKLFF.

The rearrangement links TRBV27 to TRBJ1-6; D unresolved. V was shortened by 1 base and J by 7 bases, with 8 bases between the two germline ends. The germline V gene has CDR1 MNHEY and CDR2 SMNVEV (reference sequence). This CDR3 has 14 amino acids. The CDR3 DNA follows: TGTGCCAGCAGTTTATTTGTCCAGAATTCACCCCTCCACTTT. It codes for CASSLFVQNSPLHF.

This clone was found once. V gene TRBV28 combines with J gene TRBJ2-7, with TRBD1 matching over 9 bases. Germline V gives CDR1 MDHEN, CDR2 SYDVKM. V gave up 7 bases and J gave up 5 bases; unmatched junction bases: 6. The CDR3 totals 13 residues. The CDR3 coding sequence is TGTGCCAGCACCGACAGGGGGAGCAACGAGCAGTACTTC. This gives the protein CASTDRGSNEQYF.

V usage is TRBV27 and J usage is TRBJ2-1, with D unresolved. The germline V gene has CDR1 MNHEY and CDR2 SMNVEV (reference sequence). CDR3 length: 18 amino acids. Between the trimmed V and J ends, which lost 5 bases and 3 bases, there was a span of 23 bases. CDR3 loop: CASSLRLTSRLVYNEQFF. The CDR3 coding sequence is TGTGCCAGCAGTCTACGCCTTACCTCTAGGTTAGTCTACAATGAGCAGTTCTTC.

The rearrangement links TRBV9 to TRBJ2-3; TRBD2 matches at 7 bases. In germline, CDR1 is SGDLS, CDR2 YYNGEE. The trim removed 0 bases at V and 6 bases at J, leaving 4 bases unmatched. CDR3 length: 14 amino acids. The CDR3 reads CASSVDLAADTQYF. In DNA form, the CDR3 reads TGTGCCAGCAGCGTAGACCTAGCGGCTGATACGCAGTATTTT.

V and J are TRBV27 and TRBJ2-7, with D maybe TRBD1 (6 bases). Trimming shortened V by 8 bases and J by 1 base, and 21 bases separated the two germline ends. The CDR3 runs 16 residues. Germline assignment: CDR1 MNHEY and CDR2 SMNVEV (reference sequence). The CDR3 DNA reads as TGTGCCAGCGGCCCTTATCGGGTGGACAGTTCCTACGAGCAGTACTTC. It translates to CASGPYRVDSSYEQYF.

The chain employs TRBV18 and TRBJ2-2; no reliable D call. V was clipped by 6 bases and J by 3 bases, with 14 bases between them. The CDR3 covers 15 residues. Per the germline V gene, CDR1 is KGHSH and CDR2 is LQKENI. The CDR3 here is CASSPFIPDTGELFF. The CDR3 region has the DNA TGTGCCAGCTCGCCCTTTATTCCAGACACCGGGGAGCTGTTTTTT.

V and J are TRBV7-9 and TRBJ1-3; 7 nucleotides align to TRBD1. With V trimmed by 5 bases and J by 0 bases, 7 bases remained unmatched. This CDR3 is 16 amino acids long. Looked up from germline, CDR1 is SEHNR and CDR2 is FQNEAQ (reference sequence). The CDR3 DNA follows: TGTGCCAGCAGCGCACGGACAGGTCTCTCTGGAAACACCATATATTTT. Its translation is CASSARTGLSGNTIYF.

The rearrangement uses TRBV14 and TRBJ2-1; 7 nucleotides align to TRBD1. Germline trimming cut 4 bases from V and 10 bases from J; bases unmatched to any gene: 4. Germline CDR1 and CDR2: SGHDN and FVKESK. The CDR3 covers 12 residues. This CDR3 is CASSPLRGEQFF. The CDR3 DNA reads as TGTGCCAGCAGCCCCCTCAGGGGGGAGCAGTTCTTC.

This clone occurred once. The chain has TRBV7-3 and TRBJ1-1; D is possibly TRBD1 (5 bases). CDR3 length: 14 amino acids. Germline CDR1 reads SGHTA; CDR2 reads FQGTGA. The V end lost 5 bases, the J end lost 0 bases, and 10 bases lay between the germline ends. DNA of the CDR3: TGTGCCAGCAGCCCGGGGGGGATGAACACTGAAGCTTTCTTT. It yields the protein CASSPGGMNTEAFF.

The chain carries TRBV6-5 and TRBJ1-6, with 8 bases identical to TRBD1. The CDR3 contains 16 residues. Germline-derived CDR1 and CDR2 are MNHEY and SVGAGI. With 0 bases clipped from V and 9 bases from J, the junction kept 7 bases outside the gene matches. The CDR3 here is CASSYSLGRGPSPLHF. The DNA of the CDR3 is TGTGCCAGCAGTTACTCCTTGGGCAGGGGGCCTTCACCCCTCCACTTT.

V usage is TRBV7-9 and J usage is TRBJ2-1, with 11 bases aligning to TRBD2. J gave up 3 bases and V 3 bases, and 1 base lay outside the gene matches. This CDR3 has 15 residues. Looked up from germline, CDR1 is SEHNR and CDR2 is FQNEAQ (reference sequence). The CDR3, as DNA: TGTGCCAGCAGCTTGGGACTAGCGGTCTACAATGAGCAGTTCTTC. Protein product: CASSLGLAVYNEQFF.

DNA for the CDR3: TGTGCCAGCAGTTACTCCTTCAGGGGGATGGACACTGAAGCTTTCTTT. Encoded protein: CASSYSFRGMDTEAFF. The chain uses TRBV6-5 and TRBJ1-1; 7 nucleotides line up with TRBD1. The CDR3 totals 16 residues. The germline gives CDR1 MNHEY, CDR2 SVGAGI. V shed 0 bases, J shed 3 bases, and the junction held 7 bases outside the gene matches.

V usage is TRBV30 and J usage is TRBJ1-2; TRBD1 matches at 11 bases. V gave up 4 bases and J gave up 6 bases; unmatched junction bases: 7. CDR1 GTSNPN and CDR2 SVGIG come from the germline V gene (reference sequence). This CDR3 region has 14 residues. CDR3 sequence (DNA): TGTGCCTGGACCCGGACAGGGGGCATAGATGGCTACACCTTC. Protein sequence: CAWTRTGGIDGYTF.

The J gene is TRBJ2-7, the V gene TRBV4-1; possibly TRBD2 for D (5 bases). Germline CDR1 is MGHRA and CDR2 is YSYEKL. The CDR3 has 16 amino acids. Trimming removed 2 bases at V and 0 bases at J, with 14 bases between. The CDR3 DNA is TGCGCCAGCAGCCAAACTGCCGGGGTACCCTCCTACGAGCAGTACTTC. Its protein product is CASSQTAGVPSYEQYF.

The V call is TRBV5-1, the J call TRBJ2-3; tentative D call: TRBD1 (5 bases). The CDR3 loop spans 15 amino acids. Looked up from germline, CDR1 is SGHRS and CDR2 is YFSETQ. Between the trimmed V and J ends, which lost 4 bases and 4 bases, there was a span of 16 bases. The CDR3 here is CASSPGHLGADTQYF. The CDR3 DNA follows: TGCGCCAGCAGCCCTGGACACCTTGGCGCAGATACGCAGTATTTT.

This rearrangement joins TRBV7-2 to TRBJ2-7, with D possibly matching TRBD1 (6 bases). The germline CDR1 and CDR2 sequences are SGHTA and FQGNSA. The CDR3 covers 15 residues. V lost 2 bases to trimming and J lost 0 bases, with 11 bases between them. As DNA, the CDR3 is TGTGCCAGCAGCTTACGCGCAGGGGACTCCTACGAGCAGTACTTC. Translated: CASSLRAGDSYEQYF.

The chain carries TRBV28 and TRBJ2-7; a weak D match, TRBD2 (6 bases). This CDR3 is 11 amino acids long. Germline V CDR1 and CDR2: MDHEN, SYDVKM. The V and J ends lost 8 bases and 2 bases respectively, with 7 bases between them. CDR3 amino acids: CASGTAYEQYF. The CDR3 bases are TGTGCCAGCGGGACTGCCTACGAGCAGTACTTC.